This passage covers 17 T cell receptor beta chains from one sample sequenced in a study of shared clonotypes between healthy human individuals. Clones were read by immunoSEQ multiplex PCR, and TCRdb kept only the in-frame ones, dropping some. The repertoire holds nearly 2 million clones, around 96% seen once, with around 1% in the top ten. Naivety among CD8 cells was defined by CD45RO negativity and positive CCR7 selection, thereby excluding terminally differentiated effector memory CD45RA+ cells. Material: naive CD8+ T cells sorted from blood. These receptors all stem from a young man in good health.

The chain joins TRBV6-5 to TRBJ2-7, with no clear D. The CDR3 extends over 14 amino acids. Trimming stripped 3 bases from V and 6 bases from J, with 15 bases between. Per the germline V gene, CDR1 is MNHEY and CDR2 is SVGAGI. CDR3 amino acids: CASSYSGVGLEQYF. Written as DNA, the CDR3 is TGTGCCAGCAGTTATAGTGGGGTAGGGCTCGAGCAGTACTTC.

This chain links TRBV2 with TRBJ1-1; D remains ambiguous. This CDR3 has 16 amino acids. Deletions cut 0 bases from V and 4 bases from J, with 15 bases between. In germline, CDR1 is SNHLY, CDR2 FYNNEI. This CDR3 is CASSEALREGITEAFF. The CDR3 nucleotides are TGTGCCAGCAGTGAAGCGCTTCGAGAGGGAATCACTGAAGCTTTCTTT.

As regards this clone: Other nucleotide sequences in the sample specify the same CDR3. V is TRBV7-9 and J is TRBJ2-7, with D uncertain. This CDR3 comprises 12 residues. The V gene lost 0 bases and the J gene lost 3 bases, with 3 bases spanning the gap. The germline V gene encodes CDR1 SEHNR and CDR2 FQNEAQ (reference sequence). The CDR3 DNA sequence: TGTGCCAGCAGCTTAGCAGACTACGAGCAGTACTTC. As protein: CASSLADYEQYF.

V usage is TRBV6-5 and J usage is TRBJ2-7; either TRBD1 or TRBD2 may supply D (5 bases each). V was cut by 7 bases and J by 5 bases, with 12 bases left in between. CDR3 length: 12 residues. CDR1 and CDR2 (germline): MNHEY, SVGAGI. In DNA form, the CDR3 reads TGTGCCAGCAATTCGGGACCTGACGAGCAGTACTTC. It codes for CASNSGPDEQYF.

The rearrangement links TRBV9 to TRBJ2-7; perhaps TRBD2 as D (7 bases). This CDR3 contains 15 residues. V was shortened by 0 bases and J by 7 bases, with 17 bases between the two germline ends. The V gene's germline CDR1 is SGDLS and CDR2 YYNGEE. CDR3 loop: CASSVEGGGPAEQYF. DNA of the CDR3: TGTGCCAGCAGCGTAGAGGGGGGAGGGCCTGCGGAGCAGTACTTC.

The V gene is TRBV5-6, the J gene TRBJ2-5, with D possibly matching TRBD1 (6 bases). CDR1 SGHDT and CDR2 YYEEEE come from the germline V gene. The V and J ends lost 4 bases and 1 base respectively, with 11 bases between them. The CDR3 covers 14 residues. CDR3 in amino acids: CASSPWTVQETQYF. CDR3 in DNA: TGTGCCAGCAGCCCGTGGACAGTCCAAGAGACCCAGTACTTC.

The rearrangement joins TRBV10-3 to TRBJ2-1; 7 bases map to TRBD2. Germline-derived CDR1 and CDR2 are ENHRY and SYGVKD. V lost 8 bases, J lost 1 base, and 2 bases stayed unmatched. The CDR3 is made up of 13 amino acids. Here the CDR3 DNA reads TGTGCCATCCGGGAGGTTTCCTACAATGAGCAGTTCTTC. Amino acid sequence: CAIREVSYNEQFF.

The J gene is TRBJ2-1, the V gene TRBV7-9; 9 positions agree with TRBD1. This CDR3 is 16 amino acids long. J was trimmed by 2 bases and V by 4 bases; bases with no gene match: 6. Germline CDR1 is SEHNR and CDR2 is FQNEAQ (reference sequence). The CDR3 sequence: CASSSGTGRTYNEQFF. CDR3 nucleotides: TGTGCCAGCAGCTCAGGGACAGGGAGAACCTACAATGAGCAGTTCTTC.

Concerning this clone itself: This same CDR3 is encoded by further DNA sequences in the sample. The V and J genes are TRBV5-1 and TRBJ1-2; 9 nucleotides line up with TRBD1. Germline CDR1 is SGHRS and CDR2 is YFSETQ. The CDR3 consists of 14 residues. V trimming: 0 bases; J trimming: 6 bases; junction bases outside the gene matches: 3. In DNA form, the CDR3 reads TGCGCCAGCAGCTTGGGGACAGGGGTCGATGGCTACACCTTC. Translated: CASSLGTGVDGYTF.

This clone has just a few counts. This chain joins TRBV6-1 and TRBJ1-2; the D is unclear. Germline V lookup: CDR1 MNHNS, CDR2 SASEGT. The CDR3 spans 15 residues. The ends were cut back, 1 base at V and 6 bases at J, with 15 bases in the middle. CDR3 sequence: CASSEVPSLEHGYTF. The CDR3 coding sequence is TGTGCCAGCAGTGAAGTCCCGTCGCTGGAGCATGGCTACACCTTC.

The genes are TRBV5-1 and TRBJ1-2; D might be TRBD1 (6 bases). Germline values: CDR1 SGHRS, CDR2 YFSETQ. V gave up 5 bases and J gave up 7 bases, with 12 bases separating them. CDR3 length: 12 residues. CDR3 DNA: TGCGCCAGCAGTGGGGGGGCACGTGGCTACACCTTC. This sequence encodes CASSGGARGYTF.

This sequence joins TRBV27 and TRBJ2-1, with TRBD2 matching 9 bases. V lost 0 bases, J lost 7 bases, and 7 bases stayed unmatched. CDR3 length: 16 residues. Germline loops: CDR1 MNHEY, CDR2 SMNVEV (reference sequence). The CDR3 spells CASSLSPRGGGNEQFF. For the CDR3, the DNA is TGTGCCAGCAGTTTATCGCCGCGGGGGGGCGGGAATGAGCAGTTCTTC.

The CDR3 spells CASSETTLYGYTF. The CDR3 DNA sequence: TGTGCCAGCAGTGAAACAACGCTCTATGGCTACACCTTC. V gene TRBV2 combines with J gene TRBJ1-2; D is uncertain. This CDR3 is built from 13 residues. The V gene lost 2 bases and the J gene lost 4 bases, with 8 bases spanning the gap. Germline V gene data show CDR1 as SNHLY and CDR2 as FYNNEI.

On this clone itself: A much larger clone lies a single base off, so this may be a read error. This sample also contains other DNA sequences that code for the same CDR3. The V and J genes are TRBV5-5 and TRBJ1-1; no definite D call. Deletions cut 2 bases from V and 0 bases from J, with 2 bases between. Looked up from germline, CDR1 is SGHKS and CDR2 is YYEKEE (reference sequence). The CDR3 runs to 12 residues. The CDR3 nucleotides are TGTGCCAGCAGCTTAGTGAACACTGAAGCTTTCTTT. This translates into CASSLVNTEAFF.

The CDR3 DNA sequence: TGTGCCAGCAGCCCTCGTGGGAGTAACTATGGCTACACCTTC. It encodes CASSPRGSNYGYTF. This chain joins TRBV6-1 and TRBJ1-2; D call uncertain. Germline CDR1 MNHNS, CDR2 SASEGT. The ends were cut back, 6 bases at V and 1 base at J, with 12 bases in the middle. The length of the CDR3 is 14 residues.

Remarks on this clone: The same CDR3 also results from other DNA sequences found in this sample. The V and J genes are TRBV5-6 and TRBJ2-7, with 7 bases lining up with TRBD1. In germline, CDR1 is SGHDT, CDR2 YYEEEE. The CDR3 consists of 13 residues. J gave up 4 bases and V 4 bases, and 5 bases lay outside the gene matches. CDR3 residues: CASSPGQIYEQYF. CDR3 DNA sequence: TGTGCCAGCAGCCCGGGACAGATTTACGAGCAGTACTTC.

A note on this clone: Other DNA sequences in this specimen translate into the identical CDR3. V gene TRBV27 combines with J gene TRBJ1-1; weak D call: TRBD1 (5 bases). The germline V gene encodes CDR1 MNHEY and CDR2 SMNVEV (reference sequence). The germline V and J ends were trimmed by 1 base and 0 bases, with 6 bases remaining between them. This CDR3 is 14 amino acids long. The CDR3 nucleotides read TGTGCCAGCAGTTTATTGGGACTGAACACTGAAGCTTTCTTT. Protein sequence: CASSLLGLNTEAFF.